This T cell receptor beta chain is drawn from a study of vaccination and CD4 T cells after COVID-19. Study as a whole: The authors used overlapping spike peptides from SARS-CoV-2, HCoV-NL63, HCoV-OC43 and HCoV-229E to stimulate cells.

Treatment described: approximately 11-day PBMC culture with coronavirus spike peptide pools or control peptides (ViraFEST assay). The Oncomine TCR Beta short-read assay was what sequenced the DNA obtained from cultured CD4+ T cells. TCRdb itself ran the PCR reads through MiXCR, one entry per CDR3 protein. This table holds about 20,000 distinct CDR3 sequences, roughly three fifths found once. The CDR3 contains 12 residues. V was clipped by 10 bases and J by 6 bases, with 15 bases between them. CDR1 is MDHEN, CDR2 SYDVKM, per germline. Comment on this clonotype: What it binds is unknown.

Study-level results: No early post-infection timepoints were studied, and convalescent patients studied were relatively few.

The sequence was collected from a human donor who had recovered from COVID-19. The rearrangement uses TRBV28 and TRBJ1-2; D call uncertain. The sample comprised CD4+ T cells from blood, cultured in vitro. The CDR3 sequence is CATERVADGYTF. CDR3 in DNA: TGTGCCACCGAACGGGTTGCGGATGGCTACACCTTC.